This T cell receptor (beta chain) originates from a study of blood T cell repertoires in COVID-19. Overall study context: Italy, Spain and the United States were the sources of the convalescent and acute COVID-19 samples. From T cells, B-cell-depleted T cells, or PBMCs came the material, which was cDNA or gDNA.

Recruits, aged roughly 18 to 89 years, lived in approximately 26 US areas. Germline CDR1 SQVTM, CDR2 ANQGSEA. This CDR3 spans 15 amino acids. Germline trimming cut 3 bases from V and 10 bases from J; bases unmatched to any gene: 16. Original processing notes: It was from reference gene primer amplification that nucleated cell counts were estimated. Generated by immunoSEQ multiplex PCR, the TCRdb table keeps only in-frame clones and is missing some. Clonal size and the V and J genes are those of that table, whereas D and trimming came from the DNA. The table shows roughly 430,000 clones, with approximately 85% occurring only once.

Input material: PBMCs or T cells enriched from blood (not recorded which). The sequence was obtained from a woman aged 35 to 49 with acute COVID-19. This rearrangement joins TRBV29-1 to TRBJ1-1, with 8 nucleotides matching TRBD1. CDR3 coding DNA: TGCAGCGTTGACCGGAGTGGCGGACAGGGAGGAGGAGCTTTCTTT. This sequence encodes CSVDRSGGQGGGAFF.